This T cell receptor beta chain is from a study of blood T cells in healthy people across ages. Germline V gene data show CDR1 as DFQATT and CDR2 as SNEGSKA (reference sequence). The CDR3 is made up of 14 amino acids. The J segment lost 8 bases and the V segment lost 6 bases, leaving 12 bases of the junction unmatched. Study-level points and caveats: Naive and antigen-experienced cells could not be conclusively compared, given unsorted PBMCs. One million T cells yielded diversity estimates that were considered underestimates.

The study recruited healthy Caucasian donors from Russia who were aged roughly 6 to 100. Isolated PBMCs totaled at least 7 million in each sample. With respect to this clonotype: Its target is unknown.

Alongside a J-beta primer mix, a sample-barcoded 5' primer served in a second PCR lasting 7 to 11 cycles. In TCRdb, the 5' RACE reads were re-called with MiXCR into one record per CDR3 protein. The sample carries roughly 1,300,000 distinct CDR3 sequences, roughly 59% recorded once. The rearrangement links TRBV20-1 to TRBJ1-2, with 10 bases that match TRBD1. The receptor comes from a young man in good health. The sequenced sample consisted of blood. The CDR3 DNA follows: TGCAGTGCGGTCCGGACAGGGGGTTCTTACGGCTACACCTTC. Its protein is CSAVRTGGSYGYTF.